This is a list of T cell receptor beta chains from one sample in a study of cytomegalovirus exposure and HLA in healthy donors. Assay: immunoSEQ multiplex PCR; the TCRdb copy retains only in-frame clones and omits some. Altogether approximately 59,000 clones are present, 93% being singletons, with the ten largest covering about 1.5%. Specimen: PBMCs. The receptors shown here come from a woman between 18 and 30 years old in good health and CMV-seropositive. Both conserved end residues are part of each CDR3. A D gene is named only where the DNA matches it firmly. Size tells how often a clone was seen (once, few, many) or the class of an expanded clone, and some rows leave it out.

J	V	size	D	DNA	CDR3
TRBJ2-5	TRBV19	.	TRBD1	TGTGCCAGTAGTATAGGACAGGGTAGGGGGAAGACCCAGTACTTC	CASSIGQGRGKTQYF
TRBJ2-7	TRBV4-1	.	TRBD2	TGCGCCAGCAGCCTTTTGACTAGCGTATCCTACGAGCAGTACTTC	CASSLLTSVSYEQYF
TRBJ2-7	TRBV11-2	.	.	TGTGCCAGCAGCGCGCCGACGAGGGGACACCTTTACGAGCAGTACTTC	CASSAPTRGHLYEQYF
TRBJ2-1	TRBV4-1	.	TRBD1	TGCGCCAGCAGCCAAGCCTGGCAGGGGGCCTACAATGAGCAGTTCTTC	CASSQAWQGAYNEQFF
TRBJ1-4	TRBV9	.	TRBD1	TGTGCCAGCAGCGTGGACAGGGCCAATGAAAAACTGTTTTTT	CASSVDRANEKLFF
TRBJ1-2	TRBV28	.	.	TGTGCCAGCAGGGTGACAGGTTCCCTTTATGGCTACACCTTC	CASRVTGSLYGYTF
TRBJ2-3	TRBV9	.	.	TGTGCCAGCAGCGTAGATGGCAGGGTAAAAACAGATACGCAGTATTTT	CASSVDGRVKTDTQYF
TRBJ1-5	TRBV5-1	.	.	TGCGCCAGCAGCTTGGGCGGTAGGGAGAGCAATCAGCCCCAGCATTTT	CASSLGGRESNQPQHF
TRBJ1-1	TRBV5-3	.	.	TGTGCCAGAAGCCTGCCAGGGGAAGCTTTCTTT	CARSLPGEAFF
TRBJ2-2	TRBV5-4	.	TRBD2	TGTGCCAGCAGCCCCGGGACTAGCATCACCGGGGAGCTGTTTTTT	CASSPGTSITGELFF
TRBJ2-7	TRBV18	.	.	TGTGCCAGCTCACCACCGTCAGGCTACGAGCAGTACTTC	CASSPPSGYEQYF
TRBJ2-2	TRBV5-4	once	TRBD2	TGTGCCAGCAGCTTTCCCGGGGGGGCCTTAGACACCGGGGAGCTGTTTTTT	CASSFPGGALDTGELFF
TRBJ1-2	TRBV7-2	.	TRBD1	TGTGCCAGCAGCCATCCGGGACAGGGGGCCGGTGGCTACACCTTC	CASSHPGQGAGGYTF
TRBJ2-3	TRBV4-3	.	TRBD2	TGCGCCAGCAGCCAAGGACTAGCCTCCACAGATACGCAGTATTTT	CASSQGLASTDTQYF
TRBJ2-7	TRBV15	.	TRBD2	TGTGCCACCAGGAAACTAGCGGGGGGGGGCTACGAGCAGTACTTC	CATRKLAGGGYEQYF
TRBJ1-4	TRBV6-1	.	.	TGTGCCAGCAGTGAATGGGGGCGGGAGGAAAAACTGTTTTTT	CASSEWGREEKLFF
TRBJ2-5	TRBV9	.	TRBD1	TGTGCCAGCAGCGTTCAGGGGGCAGGGGAGACCCAGTACTTC	CASSVQGAGETQYF
TRBJ2-7	TRBV2	.	TRBD1	TGTGCCAGCAGTGGAACAGGGGCCTACGAGCAGTACTTC	CASSGTGAYEQYF
TRBJ2-7	TRBV4-1	once	TRBD2	TGCGCCAGCAGCCTTTTGACTAGCGTATCCTACGAGCAGTACTTC	CASSLLTSVSYEQYF
TRBJ2-7	TRBV25-1	.	.	TGTGCCAGCATGGGGCCCGGGCTGAGCTACGAGCAGTACTTC	CASMGPGLSYEQYF
TRBJ2-5	TRBV18	.	.	TGTGCCAGCTCTGAGGGCAGAATTGAGACCCAGTACTTC	CASSEGRIETQYF
TRBJ2-7	TRBV6-1	.	.	TGTGCCAGCAGTGAGCCGACAGTCCTCTACGAGCAGTACTTC	CASSEPTVLYEQYF
TRBJ2-1	TRBV4-1	.	TRBD1	TGCGCCAGCAGACAAACAGGGGTCAGTGAGCAGTTCTTC	CASRQTGVSEQFF
TRBJ1-2	TRBV27	.	TRBD1	TGTGCCAGCAGCCTAGGACAGGGGAATCTTGGCTACACCTTC	CASSLGQGNLGYTF
TRBJ2-2	TRBV10-1	few	TRBD1	TGCGCCAGCAGCCACGGACAGGCCGGGGAGCTGTTTTTT	CASSHGQAGELFF
TRBJ2-1	TRBV5-1	.	.	TGCGCCAGCAGCGACCCCTCACAGTTCCTCAATGAGCAGTTCTTC	CASSDPSQFLNEQFF
TRBJ1-1	TRBV10-3	.	TRBD1	TGTGCCATCAGTGGACAGGGTGGGGACACTGAAGCTTTCTTT	CAISGQGGDTEAFF
TRBJ1-1	TRBV29-1	.	.	TGCAGCACTGCGGAGGGTGGCACTGAAGCTTTCTTT	CSTAEGGTEAFF
TRBJ1-2	TRBV5-1	.	.	TGCGCCAGCAGCTTGAAGGACGGGGACTATGGCTACACCTTC	CASSLKDGDYGYTF
TRBJ1-2	TRBV10-1	.	.	TGCGCCAGCAGCCGGGACACCTATGGCTACACCTTC	CASSRDTYGYTF
TRBJ1-2	TRBV4-1	.	.	TGCGCCAGCAGCCAAGATGGCGGGGTGGGTGGCTACACCTTC	CASSQDGGVGGYTF
TRBJ1-2	TRBV5-6	.	TRBD1	TGTGCCAGCCTGCGGACAGGAACTCCCTATGGCTACACCTTC	CASLRTGTPYGYTF
TRBJ1-1	TRBV7-3	.	.	TGTGCCAGCAGCCCAGACCGGGGGTACGGCACTGAAGCTTTCTTT	CASSPDRGYGTEAFF
TRBJ2-3	TRBV4-3	once	TRBD2	TGCGCCAGCAGGATGTCCCTAGCGGGAAACACAGATACGCAGTATTTT	CASRMSLAGNTDTQYF
TRBJ2-1	TRBV5-1	.	.	TGCGCCAGCAGCCAGACTAGTAATTCCTACAATGAGCAGTTCTTC	CASSQTSNSYNEQFF
TRBJ2-7	TRBV28	.	TRBD2	TGTGCCAGCAGGCCGACTAGCGGGGCTACCTACGAGCAGTACTTC	CASRPTSGATYEQYF
TRBJ1-1	TRBV10-2	.	.	TGCGCCAGCAGTGACAGGGGAAGGACTGAAGCTTTCTTT	CASSDRGRTEAFF
TRBJ2-1	TRBV18	.	.	TGTGCCAGCTCACCACCGGGCCGGGGCTCCTACAATGAGCAGTTCTTC	CASSPPGRGSYNEQFF
TRBJ2-5	TRBV9	.	.	TGTGCCAGCAGCGTAGGCTGGAGGACCCAAGAGACCCAGTACTTC	CASSVGWRTQETQYF
TRBJ2-7	TRBV5-6	once	TRBD1	TGTGCCAGCAGCGCACCGGGACAGGGGACCTACGAGCAGTACTTC	CASSAPGQGTYEQYF